Each of the 15 T cell receptor beta chains below was sequenced from the same sample in a study of T cells after yellow fever vaccination. One entry per CDR3 protein, called by TCRdb with MiXCR from the 5' RACE reads. There are approximately 160,000 distinct CDR3 sequences in the sample; about 6.2% occur only once, and less than 3.5% lies in the top ten. The specimen comprised CD4+ T cells sorted from PBMCs, sampled on the day of the first yellow fever vaccination. The source of these receptors is a man younger than 35 who received the YFV17D yellow fever vaccine.

The sample holds a few counts of this clonotype. CDR3 loop: CASSGGTASGANVLTF. In nucleotides, the CDR3 is TGCGCCAGCAGCGGGGGGACAGCCTCTGGGGCCAACGTCCTGACTTTC. The chain is built from TRBV5-1 and TRBJ2-6, with D maybe TRBD1 (7 bases). Germline CDR1 is SGHRS and CDR2 is YFSETQ. There are 16 residues in the CDR3. Trimming removed 4 bases from V and 0 bases from J, with 11 bases in between.

This clonotype came up many times. The chain employs TRBV11-3 and TRBJ1-1; D gene ambiguous. The CDR3 loop spans 14 amino acids. Trimming shortened V by 4 bases and J by 1 base, and 10 bases separated the two germline ends. The germline V gene encodes CDR1 SGHNT and CDR2 YENEEA. The CDR3 region is CASSYSGENTEAFF. The CDR3 nucleotides are TGTGCCAGCAGCTACTCAGGCGAGAACACTGAAGCTTTCTTT.

This clonotype was detected a few times. The chain joins TRBV3-1 to TRBJ2-6; no reliable D call. The germline V gene encodes CDR1 LGHDT and CDR2 YNNKEL (reference sequence). This CDR3 region has 15 residues. Trimming removed 4 bases at V and 0 bases at J, with 7 bases between. Written as DNA, the CDR3 is TGTGCCAGCAGCCCTTCCCACTCTGGGGCCAACGTCCTGACTTTC. Translation gives CASSPSHSGANVLTF.

This clonotype was found a few times. The chain joins TRBV12-3 or TRBV12-4 to TRBJ2-5; D may be TRBD2 (5 bases). This CDR3 is 13 amino acids long. V was trimmed by 5 bases and J by 5 bases, leaving 12 bases between them. DNA for the CDR3: TGTGCCAGCAGTCTAGGATCGGGGGAGACCCAGTACTTC. Amino acid sequence: CASSLGSGETQYF.

This clonotype was recorded a few times. The chain is built from TRBV27 and TRBJ1-2; D is unclear. The V end was cut by 5 bases, the J end by 5 bases, with 21 bases between. Germline assignment: CDR1 MNHEY and CDR2 SMNVEV (reference sequence). This CDR3 region has 16 residues. CDR3 in DNA: TGTGCCAGCAGTCGAGCGGGGAGTACGATTGCGTATGGCTACACCTTC. This gives the protein CASSRAGSTIAYGYTF.

Here the CDR3 DNA reads TGTGCCTGGAGTGTACAGGGAGTAGGGGTTGGCTACACCTTC. This translates into CAWSVQGVGVGYTF. The rearrangement uses TRBV30 and TRBJ1-2; D might be TRBD1 (6 bases). The CDR3 is made up of 14 amino acids. Germline CDR1 reads GTSNPN; CDR2 reads SVGIG (reference sequence). V dropped 0 bases and J dropped 7 bases, with 15 bases sitting between them.

This clonotype was seen a handful of times. V usage is TRBV5-1 and J usage is TRBJ1-1, with D uncertain. V gave up 0 bases and J gave up 8 bases, with 11 bases separating them. Germline CDR1 and CDR2: SGHRS and YFSETQ. This CDR3 spans 13 amino acids. In nucleotides, the CDR3 is TGCGCCAGCAGCTTGGACTCCGGACTCGAAGCTTTCTTT. The encoded protein is CASSLDSGLEAFF.

In its sample, this clonotype was seen many times. The chain is built from TRBV5-4 and TRBJ2-1; 9 bases align to TRBD2. Looked up from germline, CDR1 is SGHNT and CDR2 is YYREEE (reference sequence). V lost 4 bases to trimming and J lost 2 bases; unmatched junction nucleotides: 10. This CDR3 is 17 amino acids long. CDR3 amino acids: CASSLRTSALTYNEQFF. CDR3 DNA: TGTGCCAGCAGCCTCAGGACTAGCGCCCTTACCTACAATGAGCAGTTCTTC.

At least ten counts were recorded for this clonotype. The gene calls are TRBV7-2 and TRBJ2-1; 11 bases match TRBD1. Germline loops: CDR1 SGHTA, CDR2 FQGNSA. Germline trimming cut 6 bases from V and 9 bases from J; bases unmatched to any gene: 13. The CDR3 has 16 amino acids. Here the CDR3 reads CASSWVPGQGVVEQFF. CDR3 DNA: TGTGCCAGCAGTTGGGTCCCGGGACAGGGGGTAGTTGAGCAGTTCTTC.

This clonotype was counted ten times or more. The rearrangement uses TRBV25-1 and TRBJ2-7; the match to TRBD1 covers 11 bases. Germline V gives CDR1 MGHDK, CDR2 SYGVNS. This CDR3 comprises 15 residues. Trimming removed 6 bases from V and 5 bases from J; junction bases left unmatched: 9. The CDR3 coding sequence is TGTGCCAGCAGCCGCTGGACAGGGGGCTACAACGAGCAGTACTTC. As protein: CASSRWTGGYNEQYF.

CDR3 in amino acids: CASGASRAYSSSHSPLHF. CDR3 bases: TGTGCCAGCGGGGCGTCCCGGGCCTACTCATCCAGCCATTCACCCCTCCACTTT. The chain recombines TRBV6-1 with TRBJ1-6; a possible D gene is TRBD1 (5 bases). CDR3 length: 18 residues. Trimming stripped 8 bases from V and 8 bases from J, with 28 bases between. Germline CDR1 reads MNHNS; CDR2 reads SASEGT.

J is TRBJ2-1 and V is TRBV5-4, with a possible D match to TRBD1 (6 bases). Germline V CDR1 and CDR2: SGHNT, YYREEE (reference sequence). V shed 3 bases and J shed 8 bases, with 24 bases lying between them. The CDR3 runs to 17 residues. The CDR3 bases are TGTGCCAGCAGCTGGGATGATGTGGGGGCTTTCGTCCATGAGCAGTTCTTC. It is translated as CASSWDDVGAFVHEQFF.

This chain uses TRBV5-1 with TRBJ2-1, with 8 bases identical to TRBD2. CDR1 SGHRS and CDR2 YFSETQ come from the germline V gene. CDR3 length: 15 amino acids. J gave up 8 bases and V 4 bases, and 11 bases lay outside the gene matches. The CDR3 sequence: CASSPSGGAGDEQFF. The CDR3 DNA reads as TGCGCCAGCAGCCCCTCGGGGGGGGCCGGAGATGAGCAGTTCTTC. The full variable domain, with the rest looked up from reference TRBV5-1 and TRBJ2-1, is KAGVTQTPRYLIKTRGQQVTLSCSPISGHRSVSWYQQTPGQGLQFLFEYFSETQRNKGNFPGRFSGRQFSNSRSEMNVSTLELGDSALYLCASSPSGGAGDEQFFGPGTRLTVL.

This clonotype came up once. A much larger clone differs from this one at a single base, so this may be a read error. The chain's CDR3 is CASSTPPQGTEAFF. In nucleotides, the CDR3 is TGCGCCAGCAGCACACCCCCCCAGGGTACTGAAGCTTTCTTT. The rearrangement links TRBV5-1 to TRBJ1-1; D is perhaps TRBD1 (5 bases). The CDR3 contains 14 residues. The V gene lost 4 bases and the J gene lost 5 bases, with 15 bases spanning the gap. The germline CDR1 and CDR2 sequences are SGHRS and YFSETQ.

The chain links TRBV5-8 to TRBJ2-5, with unresolved D. V was shortened by 3 bases and J by 2 bases, with 14 bases between the two germline ends. This CDR3 is built from 15 residues. Germline values: CDR1 SGHTS, CDR2 YDEGEE. The CDR3 DNA sequence: TGTGCCAGCAGCTCTCGTGGTGATCTACAAGAGACCCAGTACTTC. Protein: CASSSRGDLQETQYF. The full variable domain, in which reference TRBV5-8 and TRBJ2-5 provide the parts outside the CDR3, is EAGVTQSPTHLIKTRGQQATLRCSPISGHTSVYWYQQALGLGLQFLLWYDEGEERNRGNFPPRFSGRQFPNYSSELNVNALELEDSALYLCASSSRGDLQETQYFGPGTRLLVL.